A single T cell receptor (beta chain) is shown here with its context. The CDR3 has 16 residues. The data derive from a study of technical replicates of blood from a few donors. TCRdb's table, derived via immunoSEQ multiplex PCR, lists solely in-frame clones and lacks some. The table has 56,000 or so clones, about 95% seen once. V and J are TRBV21-1 and TRBJ2-3; the D call in the table, TRBD2, was not verified against the DNA. TRBV21-1 is a recognized pseudogene. Sequenced sample: PBMCs. This TCR was recovered from a human donor in good health. Some clones in this sample may be carry-over from other donors' samples. CDR3 DNA: TGTGCCAGCAGCAAAAGTATATGGAGGATCGGTGATACGCAGTATTTT. It codes for CASSKSIWRIGDTQYF.